Detailed here is one TCR beta chain. The data originate from a study of blood T cell repertoires in COVID-19. Using immunoSEQ multiplex PCR, the repertoire was profiled, and TCRdb retains in-frame clones only, with some absent. The data contain 45,000 to 55,000 clones, about nine tenths of them seen just once; the ten biggest clones take up about 7.7%. V shed 6 bases and J 0 bases; nucleotides not matched to a gene: 4. Germline V CDR1 and CDR2: SGHNT, YENEEA. This CDR3 comprises 15 residues. The source is a woman aged 40 to 50 with active COVID-19. Sequencing was done on a sample of peripheral blood. The rearrangement links TRBV11-3 to TRBJ2-3; 9 positions match TRBD2. The CDR3 DNA follows: TGTGCCAGCAGTTTCAGCGGGGGGAGCACAGATACGCAGTATTTT. Translated, it gives CASSFSGGSTDTQYF.